Only a few counts were recorded for the clone carrying this T cell receptor (beta chain). Antigen: not known. Germline CDR1 and CDR2: SGHRS and YFSETQ. The CDR3 spans 14 residues. V gave up 4 bases and J gave up 5 bases, with 12 bases separating them. This sample is part of a study of beta chain features in type 1 diabetes. The study reverse transcribed the entire isolated RNA, so it sequenced expressed TCRB transcripts. Clones were read by immunoSEQ multiplex PCR, and TCRdb kept only the in-frame ones, dropping some. The sample yields roughly 160,000 clones, almost 8% seen once. Findings of the study overall: Fewer junction insertions and more nucleotide deletions appeared in type 1 diabetes patients. Among all four CD4+ subsets, Type 1 diabetes patients had TCRB CDR3s that were moderately but significantly shorter.

Heparinised blood was drawn once per donor, averaging roughly 120 mL. Sequenced input: central memory CD4+ T cells from blood. This chain uses TRBV5-1 with TRBJ2-2; a weak D match, TRBD2 (5 bases). This TCR derives from a man aged 18 to 35 with type 1 diabetes. The CDR3 nucleotides are TGCGCCAGCAGCCTACGGACGGGGACCGGGGAGCTGTTTTTT. Translating gives CASSLRTGTGELFF.